Listed below are T cell receptor beta chains from one sample, sequenced in a study of spatial heterogeneity in lung cancer. TCRdb itself ran the 5' RACE reads through MiXCR, one entry per CDR3 protein. Of about 38,000 distinct CDR3 sequences in the sample, around 7.2% are singletons; the top ten hold under 30%. The material was PBMCs, obtained at surgery. The receptor set was obtained from a male donor with early-stage non-small cell lung cancer. The conserved cysteine and the conserved F or W are not part of the CDR3 here. The order of the fields is V gene, J gene, CDR3 protein.

TRBV5-1,TRBJ2-3,ASSLDQGTDTQY
TRBV25-1,TRBJ1-1,ASSPQGRRPEAF
TRBV20-1,TRBJ1-2,SARDPAPREDYGYT
TRBV20-1,TRBJ1-2,SAWTERGYGYT
TRBV14,TRBJ2-3,ASSLHRTDTQY
TRBV6-1,TRBJ2-7,ASSESPAGGTYEQY
TRBV4-2,TRBJ2-1,ASSQVGGTNNEQF
TRBV4-3,TRBJ2-1,ASSQEFRGGGSFSYNEQF
TRBV12-2,TRBJ2-3,ASSSRAGTDTQY
TRBV25-1,TRBJ2-1,ASSETSGTSAYNEQF